This T cell receptor (beta chain) was sequenced during a study of T cell repertoires in cytomegalovirus infection. Turning to the study itself: CMV epitopes, recently identified HLA-C-restricted and well-studied HLA-B-restricted, were used. A matching HLA type, together with CMV infection, was signaled by public TCR beta signatures. Study-wide points: There were HLA-C-restricted CMV-specific TCR beta clonotypes dominating the ex vivo response.

This clonotype was observed a handful of times. No antigen is known for it. MiXCR, applied by TCRdb to the reads, yields one record per CDR3 protein. The table lists approximately 730,000 distinct CDR3 sequences, around 32% of them singletons. CDR1 and CDR2 (germline): ENHRY, SYGVKD. The CDR3 contains 15 residues. V lost 5 bases, J lost 3 bases, and 17 bases lay in between. The origin of this receptor is a human donor in good health (CMV status not recorded). Some clones in this sample may be carry-over from other donors' samples. The sequenced sample was cultured PBMCs, obtained from culture after CMV antigen stimulation. The chain combines TRBV10-3 with TRBJ2-7; either TRBD1 or TRBD2 may supply D (5 bases each). This chain's CDR3 is CAISPGTTKNYEQYF. The CDR3 bases are TGTGCCATCAGTCCCGGGACCACCAAAAACTACGAGCAGTACTTC.